A single sample gave rise to the 10 T cell receptor beta chains below, sequenced in a study of cytomegalovirus exposure and HLA in healthy donors. The PCR had 60 Vbeta and 13 Jbeta primers. The data were produced by immunoSEQ multiplex PCR, yet TCRdb's version contains in-frame clones alone and is incomplete. The sample lists about 170,000 clones, more than 70% occurring once. The sample consisted of PBMCs. The origin of the receptors is a girl under 18 in good health and CMV-seronegative.

V is TRBV6-5 and J is TRBJ2-3; possibly TRBD1 for D (5 bases). CDR1 is MNHEY, CDR2 SVGAGI, per germline. V was pared by 5 bases and J by 5 bases, with 5 bases between. The CDR3 sequence is 11 residues long. The CDR3 protein is CASSDRDTQYF. For the CDR3, the DNA is TGTGCCAGCAGTGACAGAGATACGCAGTATTTT.

There are a few counts of this clone. V usage is TRBV27 and J usage is TRBJ2-7, with D uncertain. The germline V and J ends were trimmed by 4 bases and 1 base, with 5 bases remaining between them. The CDR3 is 12 amino acids. Germline CDR1 and CDR2: MNHEY and SMNVEV (reference sequence). DNA of the CDR3: TGTGCCAGCAGTTCGGGTTCCTACGAGCAGTACTTC. Encoded protein: CASSSGSYEQYF.

This chain connects TRBV5-1 to TRBJ2-5, with TRBD1 matching over 8 bases. Germline V lookup: CDR1 SGHRS, CDR2 YFSETQ. There are 13 residues in the CDR3. V shed 4 bases, J shed 4 bases, and the junction held 3 bases outside the gene matches. CDR3 residues: CASSLDRGETQYF. For the CDR3, the DNA is TGCGCCAGCAGCCTTGACAGGGGAGAGACCCAGTACTTC. The full variable domain, its missing parts supplied by reference TRBV5-1 and TRBJ2-5, is KAGVTQTPRYLIKTRGQQVTLSCSPISGHRSVSWYQQTPGQGLQFLFEYFSETQRNKGNFPGRFSGRQFSNSRSEMNVSTLELGDSALYLCASSLDRGETQYFGPGTRLLVL.

CDR3 DNA: TGTGCCAGCAGCTTAGCGACAGGAGGCTACAATGAGCAGTTCTTC. This translates into CASSLATGGYNEQFF. V gene TRBV7-9 combines with J gene TRBJ2-1, with D possibly TRBD1 on 6 matching bases. Germline V gene data show CDR1 as SEHNR and CDR2 as FQNEAQ (reference sequence). The CDR3 totals 15 residues. V was shortened by 0 bases and J by 3 bases, with 9 bases between the two germline ends.

The J gene is TRBJ1-2, the V gene TRBV5-5; TRBD1 might be the D (6 bases). This CDR3 is built from 15 residues. The V gene's germline CDR1 is SGHKS and CDR2 YYEKEE (reference sequence). The V and J ends lost 5 bases and 8 bases respectively, with 22 bases between them. CDR3 DNA sequence: TGTGCCAGCAGTTCAACGGGACACCTCTACGGGGGCTACACCTTC. Protein product: CASSSTGHLYGGYTF.

The rearrangement links TRBV15 to TRBJ2-7, with TRBD2 identical over 9 bases. Germline V CDR1 and CDR2: LNHNV, YYDKDF (reference sequence). CDR3 size: 19 residues. With V trimmed by 1 base and J by 3 bases, 16 bases remained unmatched. The CDR3 DNA follows: TGTGCCACCAGCAGAGTTAGGGGTGCGGGGGGGCAGGGAAACTACGAGCAGTACTTC. Protein: CATSRVRGAGGQGNYEQYF.

This clone has just a few counts. V gene TRBV5-4 combines with J gene TRBJ1-6, with 7 bases aligning to TRBD1. The CDR3 is 14 amino acids. The ends lost 4 bases at V and 10 bases at J; junction bases unmatched: 8. Germline V gene sequence: CDR1 SGHNT, CDR2 YYREEE (reference sequence). The CDR3 loop is CASSTGQVKSPLHF. As DNA, the CDR3 is TGTGCCAGCAGCACAGGACAGGTAAAATCACCCCTCCACTTT.

CDR3 in DNA: TGTGCCAGCAGCTTCATTAGCGGGGGAGGCACAGATACGCAGTATTTT. It yields the protein CASSFISGGGTDTQYF. The V call is TRBV7-8, the J call TRBJ2-3; 9 bases are a match to TRBD2. V was clipped by 3 bases and J by 1 base; unmatched bases: 5. The germline CDR1 and CDR2 sequences are SGHVS and FQNEAQ. CDR3 size: 16 residues. Drawing the rest from reference TRBV7-8 and TRBJ2-3, the complete variable domain is GAGVSQSPRYKVAKRGQDVALRCDPISGHVSLFWYQQALGQGPEFLTYFQNEAQLDKSGLPSDRFFAERPEGSVSTLKIQRTQQEDSAVYLCASSFISGGGTDTQYFGPGTRLTVL.

The gene calls are TRBV25-1 and TRBJ1-1; D unclear. There are 14 residues in the CDR3. Germline values: CDR1 MGHDK, CDR2 SYGVNS. The V gene lost 1 base and the J gene lost 4 bases, with 10 bases spanning the gap. CDR3 nucleotides: TGTGCCAGCAGTGAATGGGCAGAGGGCACTGAAGCTTTCTTT. This gives the protein CASSEWAEGTEAFF.

The chain combines TRBV15 with TRBJ2-1, with D maybe TRBD1 (6 bases). The CDR3 extends over 15 amino acids. V was clipped by 1 base and J by 5 bases, with 12 bases between them. In germline, CDR1 is LNHNV, CDR2 YYDKDF (reference sequence). CDR3 region: CATSRGTAVNNEQFF. For the CDR3, the DNA is TGTGCCACCAGCAGAGGGACAGCCGTCAACAATGAGCAGTTCTTC.